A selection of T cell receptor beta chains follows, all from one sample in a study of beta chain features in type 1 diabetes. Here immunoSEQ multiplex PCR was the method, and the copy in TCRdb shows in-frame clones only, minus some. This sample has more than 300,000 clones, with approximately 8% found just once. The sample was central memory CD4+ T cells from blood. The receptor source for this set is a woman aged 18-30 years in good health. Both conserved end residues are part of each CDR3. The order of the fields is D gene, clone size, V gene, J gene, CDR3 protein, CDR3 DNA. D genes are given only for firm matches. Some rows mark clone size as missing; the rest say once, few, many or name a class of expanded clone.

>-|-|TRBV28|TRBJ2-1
CASSPGGLSYNEQFF
TGTGCCAGCAGTCCAGGGGGGCTCTCCTACAATGAGCAGTTCTTC
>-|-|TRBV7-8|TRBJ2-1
CASSLARLAEQFF
TGTGCCAGCAGCTTAGCGCGGCTAGCGGAGCAGTTCTTC
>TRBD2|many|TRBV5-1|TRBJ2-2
CASKPSGSNTGELFF
TGCGCCAGCAAACCTAGCGGATCGAACACCGGGGAGCTGTTTTTT
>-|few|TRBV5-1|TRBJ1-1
CARRPKRNTEAFF
TGCGCCAGGCGCCCTAAGAGGAACACTGAAGCTTTCTTT
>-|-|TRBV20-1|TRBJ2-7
CSATRSYEQYF
TGCAGTGCTACCCGATCCTACGAGCAGTACTTC
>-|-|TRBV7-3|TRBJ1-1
CASSLQGGGYSTEAFF
TGTGCCAGCAGCCTACAGGGAGGCGGGTATAGTACTGAAGCTTTCTTT
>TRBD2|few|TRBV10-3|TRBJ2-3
CAIRDTSGRVTDTQYF
TGTGCCATCAGAGATACTAGCGGGAGGGTCACAGATACGCAGTATTTT
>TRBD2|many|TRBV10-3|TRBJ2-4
CAISPSGSVSKNIQYF
TGTGCCATCAGCCCAAGCGGGAGTGTGTCGAAAAACATTCAGTACTTC
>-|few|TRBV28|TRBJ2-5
CASSFLPGTQYF
TGTGCCAGCAGTTTCCTCCCAGGGACCCAGTACTTC
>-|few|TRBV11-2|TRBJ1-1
CASSFKGGGEAFF
TGTGCCAGCAGCTTCAAGGGCGGCGGTGAAGCTTTCTTT
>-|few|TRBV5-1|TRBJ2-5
CASSWIASQETQYF
TGCGCCAGCAGCTGGATAGCGTCTCAAGAGACCCAGTACTTC
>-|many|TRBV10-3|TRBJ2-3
CAVYGTRLDTQYF
TGTGCCGTGTACGGGACTCGATTAGATACGCAGTATTTT
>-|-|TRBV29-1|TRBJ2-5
CSVEERTQYF
TGCAGCGTTGAAGAGCGGACCCAGTACTTC
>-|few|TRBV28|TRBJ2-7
CASSLLSMAEKGYEQYF
TGTGCCAGCAGTTTACTAAGTATGGCGGAAAAGGGATACGAGCAGTACTTC
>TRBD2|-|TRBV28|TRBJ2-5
CASGTSAGGPETQYF
TGTGCCAGCGGGACTTCAGCGGGAGGGCCGGAGACCCAGTACTTC
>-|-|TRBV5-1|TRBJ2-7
CASSLDPTAQYF
TGCGCCAGCAGCTTGGATCCCACGGCGCAGTACTTC
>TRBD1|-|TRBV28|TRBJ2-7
CASSGTGGSYEQYF
TGTGCCAGCAGCGGGACAGGGGGTTCCTACGAGCAGTACTTC
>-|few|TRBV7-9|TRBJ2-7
CASSFGGGREQYF
TGTGCCAGCAGCTTCGGTGGTGGTAGGGAGCAGTACTTC
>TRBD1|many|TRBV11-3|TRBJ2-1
CASSLRTGSYNEQFF
TGTGCCAGCAGCCTGAGGACAGGGTCCTACAATGAGCAGTTCTTC
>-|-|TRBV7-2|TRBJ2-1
CASSLEIRISVRQQFF
TGTGCCAGCAGCTTAGAGATCCGGATATCAGTCCGGCAGCAGTTCTTC
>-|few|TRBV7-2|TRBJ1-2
CASSNPTVNYGYTF
TGTGCCAGCAGCAACCCGACAGTTAACTATGGCTACACCTTC
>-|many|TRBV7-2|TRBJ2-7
CASSLMKGSYEQYF
TGTGCCAGCAGCTTAATGAAGGGTAGCTACGAGCAGTACTTC
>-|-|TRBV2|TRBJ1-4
CASSVRQFEKLFF
TGTGCCAGCAGTGTACGGCAGTTTGAAAAACTGTTTTTT
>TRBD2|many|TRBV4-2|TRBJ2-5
CASSRTSGGLQETQYF
TGTGCCAGCAGCCGCACTAGCGGAGGGCTACAAGAGACCCAGTACTTC
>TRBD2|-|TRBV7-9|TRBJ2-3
CASSLGGLASDTQYF
TGTGCCAGCAGCTTAGGAGGACTAGCGTCAGATACGCAGTATTTT
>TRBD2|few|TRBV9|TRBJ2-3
CASSASGREADTQYF
TGTGCCAGCAGCGCTAGCGGGAGAGAGGCAGATACGCAGTATTTT
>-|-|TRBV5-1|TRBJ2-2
CASSLSQNANTGELFF
TGCGCCAGCAGCTTAAGCCAAAATGCAAACACCGGGGAGCTGTTTTTT
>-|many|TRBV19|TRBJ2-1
CASSSGRVRNEQFF
TGTGCCAGTAGTTCCGGCCGGGTGCGGAATGAGCAGTTCTTC
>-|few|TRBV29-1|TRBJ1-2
CSVEGRGANYGYTF
TGCAGCGTTGAAGGTCGCGGAGCTAACTATGGCTACACCTTC
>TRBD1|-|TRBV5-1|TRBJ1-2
CASSLGGQEANYGYTF
TGCGCCAGCAGCTTGGGAGGACAGGAAGCTAACTATGGCTACACCTTC
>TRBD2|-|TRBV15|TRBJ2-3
CATSSATSGRGDTQYF
TGTGCCACCAGCAGCGCCACTAGCGGGAGGGGTGATACGCAGTATTTT
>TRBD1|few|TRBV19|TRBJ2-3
CASSPDRGTDTQYF
TGTGCCAGTAGTCCTGACAGGGGCACAGATACGCAGTATTTT
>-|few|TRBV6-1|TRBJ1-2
CASSEGRLLGYGYTF
TGTGCCAGCAGTGAAGGTCGGTTACTGGGCTATGGCTACACCTTC
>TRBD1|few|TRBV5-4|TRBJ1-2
CASSPLQGQGYYGYTF
TGTGCCAGCAGCCCATTACAGGGACAGGGGTACTATGGCTACACCTTC
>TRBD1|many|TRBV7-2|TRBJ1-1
CASSLGQGAYTEAFF
TGTGCCAGCAGCTTGGGACAGGGGGCTTACACTGAAGCTTTCTTT
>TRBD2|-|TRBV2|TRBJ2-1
CASLGAGGPGNEQFF
TGTGCCAGCCTGGGTGCGGGAGGGCCGGGGAATGAGCAGTTCTTC
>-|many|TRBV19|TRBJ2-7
CASSPQGREVYEQYF
TGTGCCAGTAGCCCTCAGGGTCGGGAAGTCTACGAGCAGTACTTC
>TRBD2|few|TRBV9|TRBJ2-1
CASSVGPPLTSGRESYNEQFF
TGTGCCAGCAGCGTAGGCCCCCCTCTGACTAGCGGGAGGGAATCCTACAATGAGCAGTTCTTC
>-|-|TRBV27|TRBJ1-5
CASRDMGRGQPQHF
TGTGCCAGCAGGGATATGGGACGGGGCCAGCCCCAGCATTTT
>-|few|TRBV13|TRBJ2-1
CASSPRIYNEQFF
TGTGCCAGCAGCCCCCGCATTTACAATGAGCAGTTCTTC
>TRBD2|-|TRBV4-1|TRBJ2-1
CASSQLGLAAYNEQFF
TGCGCCAGCAGCCAACTGGGACTAGCGGCCTACAATGAGCAGTTCTTC
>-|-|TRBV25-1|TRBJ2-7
CASSDDGLEQYF
TGTGCCAGCAGTGATGATGGGCTAGAGCAGTACTTC